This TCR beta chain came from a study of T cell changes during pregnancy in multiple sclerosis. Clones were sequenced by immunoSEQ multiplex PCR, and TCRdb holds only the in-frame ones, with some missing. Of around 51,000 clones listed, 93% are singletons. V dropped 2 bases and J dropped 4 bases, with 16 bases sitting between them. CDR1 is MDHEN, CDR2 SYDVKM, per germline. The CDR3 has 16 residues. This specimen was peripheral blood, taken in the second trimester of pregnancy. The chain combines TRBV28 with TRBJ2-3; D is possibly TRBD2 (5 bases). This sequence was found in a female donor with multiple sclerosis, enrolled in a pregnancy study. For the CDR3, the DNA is TGTGCCAGCAGTTTACTAGGCGAGGGAAGGGCAGATACGCAGTATTTT. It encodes CASSLLGEGRADTQYF.